This TCR beta chain was identified in a study of cytomegalovirus exposure and HLA in healthy donors. About the study: Early released data comprised 80 million to 90 million unique TCRs from HLA-typed donors.

Germline assignment: CDR1 LNHDA and CDR2 SQIVND (reference sequence). The CDR3 is 15 residues long. Trimming pared 1 base from V and 2 bases from J, leaving 9 bases between. The PCR was carried out with 60 Vbeta primers and 13 Jbeta primers. The data were produced by immunoSEQ multiplex PCR, yet TCRdb's version contains in-frame clones alone and is incomplete. The sample shows around 100,000 clones, 80% to 90% of them seen only once. Whereas donors were nominally healthy upon sampling, unrecorded immune exposures were probable. On this clone itself: What it binds is not known.

Study observations and caveats: Highest at DRB1 and lowest at HLA-C, TCR association rates differed among HLA loci in a later analysis.

The sequence was collected from a man in his thirties or forties in good health and CMV-seropositive. Sequencing input: PBMCs. V gene TRBV19 combines with J gene TRBJ2-1; TRBD2 might be the D (7 bases). The DNA for the CDR3 is TGTGCCAGTAGTATAGGGGGGGGCGCCTACAATGAGCAGTTCTTC. Protein: CASSIGGGAYNEQFF.